The 10 T cell receptor beta chains below were found in one sample sequenced in a study of blood T cell repertoires in COVID-19. Here immunoSEQ multiplex PCR was the method, and the copy in TCRdb shows in-frame clones only, minus some. This sample has approximately 100,000 clones; 84% occur once, and the top ten carry around 6.5%. Source material: peripheral blood. These receptors were taken from a man between 60 and 75 years old with acute or convalescent COVID-19.

The gene calls are TRBV4-1 and TRBJ1-2; D not certain. Germline CDR1 reads MGHRA; CDR2 reads YSYEKL. The germline V and J ends were trimmed by 0 bases and 1 base, with 9 bases remaining between them. This CDR3 is built from 15 residues. CDR3 nucleotide sequence: TGCGCCAGCAGCCAAGATGTTGTCATTAACTATGGCTACACCTTC. This encodes CASSQDVVINYGYTF.

Here the CDR3 DNA reads TGTGCCAGCAGTTCCAGGGCCTACGAGCAGTACTTC. This translates into CASSSRAYEQYF. The V call is TRBV6-2 or TRBV6-3, the J call TRBJ2-7; tentative D call: TRBD1 (5 bases). V was clipped by 4 bases and J by 2 bases, with 6 bases between them. This CDR3 has 12 amino acids. Germline V gives CDR1 MNHEY, CDR2 SVGEGT.

The genes are TRBV6-2 or TRBV6-3 and TRBJ1-2; D perhaps matches TRBD1 (5 bases). The CDR3 sequence is 15 residues long. In germline, CDR1 is MNHEY, CDR2 SVGEGT. The V gene lost 4 bases and the J gene lost 4 bases, with 16 bases spanning the gap. CDR3 coding DNA: TGTGCCAGCAGTTCCTTCTTGACAGAGGTCTATGGCTACACCTTC. Translated: CASSSFLTEVYGYTF.

J is TRBJ1-5 and V is TRBV21-1. TRBV21-1 is deemed a pseudogene. The CDR3 is made up of 19 amino acids. The CDR3 is CASSKDNREGGLSNQPQHF. The CDR3, as DNA: TGTGCCAGCAGCAAAGACAATCGAGAGGGCGGTCTTAGCAATCAGCCCCAGCATTTT.

The CDR3 is CASSFGWESGNTIYF. In DNA form, the CDR3 reads TGTGCCAGCAGCTTCGGCTGGGAGTCTGGAAACACCATATATTTT. J is TRBJ1-3 and V is TRBV7-2, with D unclear. Trimming left V 3 bases short and J 1 base short, with 10 bases between. This CDR3 region has 15 residues. Germline CDR1 SGHTA, CDR2 FQGNSA.

CDR3 coding DNA: TGTGCCAGCAGACTGACAGGGGCGGCTTACGGCTACACCTTC. It encodes CASRLTGAAYGYTF. V and J are TRBV5-4 and TRBJ1-2, with 8 bases identical to TRBD1. The CDR3 length is 14 residues. The germline gives CDR1 SGHNT, CDR2 YYREEE (reference sequence). Trimming removed 5 bases from V and 8 bases from J; junction bases left unmatched: 11.

This clone came up a few times. The chain employs TRBV14 and TRBJ2-5, with D possibly matching TRBD2 (6 bases). Trimming took off 1 base at V and 5 bases at J, with 11 bases between the two ends. In germline, CDR1 is SGHDN, CDR2 FVKESK. The CDR3 is made up of 14 amino acids. The CDR3 bases are TGTGCCAGCAGCCAAGTGGAGGGCCGGGAGACCCAGTACTTC. Amino acids: CASSQVEGRETQYF.

The chain employs TRBV5-1 and TRBJ2-5; weak D call: TRBD2 (6 bases). Between the trimmed V and J ends, which lost 4 bases and 5 bases, there was a span of 12 bases. The CDR3 covers 13 residues. Germline CDR1 is SGHRS and CDR2 is YFSETQ. In DNA form, the CDR3 reads TGCGCCAGCAGCGTTAGCGGCTATGAGACCCAGTACTTC. Translation gives CASSVSGYETQYF.

The chain couples TRBV15 to TRBJ1-2; D not certain. Germline V CDR1 and CDR2: LNHNV, YYDKDF (reference sequence). Trimming pared 0 bases from V and 4 bases from J, leaving 15 bases between. The length of the CDR3 is 16 residues. CDR3 DNA sequence: TGTGCCACCAGCAGAGATAAAAGTGCGCGATCCTATGGCTACACCTTC. Translating it yields CATSRDKSARSYGYTF.

The chain uses TRBV25-1 and TRBJ2-3, with unresolved D. The CDR3 runs to 17 residues. V was shortened by 0 bases and J by 0 bases, with 13 bases between the two germline ends. The germline gives CDR1 MGHDK, CDR2 SYGVNS. The CDR3 loop is CASSEYIAFDSTDTQYF. CDR3 in DNA: TGTGCCAGCAGTGAATATATAGCCTTTGATAGCACAGATACGCAGTATTTT. Full variable domain (missing parts from reference TRBV25-1 and TRBJ2-3): EADIYQTPRYLVIGTGKKITLECSQTMGHDKMYWYQQDPGMELHLIHYSYGVNSTEKGDLSSESTVSRIRTEHFPLTLESARPSHTSQYLCASSEYIAFDSTDTQYFGPGTRLTVL.